One sample yielded the 25 T cell receptor beta chains listed below, sequenced in a study of blood T cell repertoires in COVID-19. Using immunoSEQ multiplex PCR, the repertoire was profiled, and TCRdb retains in-frame clones only, with some absent. The sample has around 250,000 clones, 91% seen once. The sequenced sample was PBMCs or T cells enriched from blood (not recorded which). These receptors were collected from a human donor in a cohort exposed to, infected with or recovered from COVID-19 (not recorded which). The donor label of this sample is uncertain.

The J gene is TRBJ2-3, the V gene TRBV6-2 or TRBV6-3, with D tentatively TRBD2 (5 bases). Germline V CDR1 and CDR2: MNHEY, SVGEGT. Trimming shortened V by 0 bases and J by 5 bases, and 12 bases separated the two germline ends. CDR3 size: 15 residues. This CDR3 reads CASSYSRLEVDTQYF. The CDR3 DNA sequence: TGTGCCAGCAGTTACTCGAGGCTGGAGGTAGATACGCAGTATTTT.

CDR3 DNA: TGTGCCAGCAGCTTAGGCAGGGGAACGGGTCAGCCCCAGCATTTT. Its translation: CASSLGRGTGQPQHF. The chain joins TRBV5-6 to TRBJ1-5; TRBD1 is a possible D gene (6 bases). This CDR3 has 15 amino acids. Germline lookup yields CDR1 SGHDT and CDR2 YYEEEE. V was trimmed by 2 bases and J by 6 bases, leaving 15 bases between them.

This clone occurred once. The chain employs TRBV3-1 (or the pseudogene TRBV3-2) and TRBJ2-4, with D tentatively TRBD2 (7 bases). This CDR3 region has 15 residues. CDR1 is LGHDT, CDR2 YNNKEL, per germline (reference sequence). The V gene lost 1 base and the J gene lost 5 bases, with 12 bases spanning the gap. The CDR3 protein is CASSQGREGENIQYF. The CDR3 nucleotides read TGTGCCAGCAGCCAAGGCAGGGAGGGGGAAAACATTCAGTACTTC.

V and J are TRBV5-6 and TRBJ2-5, with unresolved D. The CDR3 sequence is 15 residues long. Trimming removed 1 base from V and 1 base from J, with 11 bases in between. Germline V lookup: CDR1 SGHDT, CDR2 YYEEEE. The CDR3 region has the DNA TGTGCCAGCAGCTTGTTATTCGGTATCCAAGAGACCCAGTACTTC. Translated: CASSLLFGIQETQYF. Based on the CDR3 plus reference TRBV5-6 and TRBJ2-5, the full variable domain is DAGVTQSPTHLIKTRGQQVTLRCSPKSGHDTVSWYQQALGQGPQFIFQYYEEEERQRGNFPDRFSGHQFPNYSSELNVNALLLGDSALYLCASSLLFGIQETQYFGPGTRLLVL.

This sequence joins TRBV24-1 and TRBJ2-1, with TRBD1 as a possible D gene (5 bases). V was trimmed by 3 bases and J by 10 bases, leaving 9 bases between them. Germline V gene data show CDR1 as KGHDR and CDR2 as SFDVKD. The CDR3 loop spans 12 amino acids. The CDR3 coding sequence is TGTGCCACCAGTGATGGAGACAGCGAGCAGTTCTTC. Protein sequence: CATSDGDSEQFF.

The genes are TRBV6-1 and TRBJ1-3; D is unresolved. The CDR3 sequence is 15 residues long. Per germline, CDR1 MNHNS and CDR2 SASEGT. The germline V and J ends were trimmed by 1 base and 0 bases, with 7 bases remaining between them. CDR3 region: CASSEGLASGNTIYF. For the CDR3, the DNA is TGTGCCAGCAGTGAAGGTCTGGCCTCTGGAAACACCATATATTTT.

This chain joins TRBV3-1 (or the pseudogene TRBV3-2) and TRBJ1-2, with a possible D match to TRBD1 (5 bases). The V end lost 3 bases, the J end lost 6 bases, and 20 bases lay between the germline ends. Germline V gene data show CDR1 as LGHDT and CDR2 as YNNKEL (reference sequence). The length of the CDR3 is 16 residues. The CDR3 bases are TGTGCCAGCAGCCAGGGGGGTGCAGGGCGGTTTCATGGCTACACCTTC. It is translated as CASSQGGAGRFHGYTF.

The chain links TRBV13 to TRBJ2-3, with a tentative D call TRBD2 (6 bases). Germline values: CDR1 PRHDT, CDR2 FYEKMQ (reference sequence). V was clipped by 2 bases and J by 2 bases, with 8 bases between them. The CDR3 is 14 amino acids. The CDR3 region is CASSLRTITDTQYF. The CDR3 DNA reads as TGTGCCAGCAGCTTAAGGACTATCACAGATACGCAGTATTTT.

This clone was recorded a few times. The rearrangement links TRBV3-1 (or the pseudogene TRBV3-2) to TRBJ1-1; 7 nucleotides line up with TRBD1. The CDR3 length is 18 residues. Germline V gives CDR1 LGHDT, CDR2 YNNKEL (reference sequence). V shed 1 base, J shed 4 bases, and the junction held 15 bases outside the gene matches. This CDR3 is CASSQASGRGDLATEAFF. The CDR3, as DNA: TGTGCCAGCAGCCAAGCTTCCGGCAGGGGGGACTTGGCCACTGAAGCTTTCTTT.

The gene calls are TRBV28 and TRBJ1-5; 8 bases are a match to TRBD1. The CDR3 extends over 19 amino acids. J gave up 11 bases and V 3 bases, and 24 bases lay outside the gene matches. Germline V gene data show CDR1 as MDHEN and CDR2 as SYDVKM. CDR3 sequence reads: CASSFIGPFWGQEVPAQHF. CDR3 in DNA: TGTGCCAGCAGTTTTATAGGCCCATTCTGGGGACAGGAAGTCCCAGCCCAGCATTTT.

The chain links TRBV12-3 or TRBV12-4 to TRBJ2-1; the D gene is possibly TRBD2 (6 bases). V was clipped by 4 bases and J by 8 bases, with 9 bases between them. The CDR3 has 12 amino acids. This CDR3 is CASSSGLHEQFF. The CDR3 DNA reads as TGTGCCAGCAGTTCGGGACTCCATGAGCAGTTCTTC.

The V and J genes are TRBV7-6 and TRBJ2-5; 8 positions agree with TRBD1. Germline V gene lookup returns CDR1 SGHVS and CDR2 FNYEAQ. With V trimmed by 6 bases and J by 3 bases, 18 bases remained unmatched. This CDR3 contains 18 residues. CDR3 nucleotide sequence: TGTGCCAGCAGTCAGTTCAATCCGGACAGGGCCGCGAAAGAGACCCAGTACTTC. This translates into CASSQFNPDRAAKETQYF.

This sequence joins TRBV5-1 and TRBJ2-7; D is possibly TRBD2 (6 bases). Trimming took off 2 bases at V and 5 bases at J, with 17 bases between the two ends. Per germline, CDR1 SGHRS and CDR2 YFSETQ. The CDR3 is 15 amino acids. CDR3 bases: TGCGCCAGCAGCTTTGTCGGGGGATCCCTGAACGAGCAGTACTTC. This translates into CASSFVGGSLNEQYF. Based on the CDR3 plus reference TRBV5-1 and TRBJ2-7, the full variable domain is KAGVTQTPRYLIKTRGQQVTLSCSPISGHRSVSWYQQTPGQGLQFLFEYFSETQRNKGNFPGRFSGRQFSNSRSEMNVSTLELGDSALYLCASSFVGGSLNEQYFGPGTRLTVT.

About this clone: At one boundary the junction diverges from the germline segment, which might be a read error. The V gene is TRBV2, the J gene TRBJ1-2; no definite D call. The CDR3 runs 10 residues. Germline CDR1 reads SNHLY; CDR2 reads FYNNEI. Written as DNA, the CDR3 is TGTGCCAGCAGTGGCGGCAGAAATTCCTTC. It yields the protein CASSGGRNSF.

This chain connects TRBV25-1 to TRBJ1-2, with D unresolved. V was trimmed by 5 bases and J by 0 bases, leaving 7 bases between them. The CDR3 is 13 residues long. In germline, CDR1 is MGHDK, CDR2 SYGVNS. The DNA for the CDR3 is TGTGCCAGCAGTAGCCAGGCTAACTATGGCTACACCTTC. Amino acid sequence: CASSSQANYGYTF.

This chain joins TRBV5-4 and TRBJ1-1, with a tentative D call TRBD1 (6 bases). The V gene lost 4 bases and the J gene lost 7 bases, with 14 bases spanning the gap. Germline V CDR1 and CDR2: SGHNT, YYREEE (reference sequence). The CDR3 loop spans 13 amino acids. As DNA, the CDR3 is TGTGCCAGCAGCCCACCGGGACAAATTGAAGCTTTCTTT. Amino acids: CASSPPGQIEAFF.

A remark on this clone: Other DNA sequences of this sample code for an identical CDR3. This chain connects TRBV2 to TRBJ1-2, with D tentatively TRBD1 (5 bases). Germline CDR1 reads SNHLY; CDR2 reads FYNNEI. V lost 1 base and J lost 0, with 6 bases in between. The CDR3 consists of 14 residues. The CDR3 spells CASSEEGTNYGYTF. Here the CDR3 DNA reads TGTGCCAGCAGTGAAGAGGGGACTAACTATGGCTACACCTTC.

This clone was recorded once. This chain joins TRBV18 and TRBJ2-5; D perhaps matches TRBD2 (6 bases). The V end was cut by 1 base, the J end by 7 bases, with 16 bases between. The CDR3 sequence is 15 residues long. The germline gives CDR1 KGHSH, CDR2 LQKENI. CDR3 sequence reads: CASSPLSIRGWTQYF. The CDR3, as DNA: TGTGCCAGCTCACCACTTTCGATCCGGGGGTGGACCCAGTACTTC.

V gene TRBV7-9 combines with J gene TRBJ2-7, with TRBD1 identical over 8 bases. The V segment lost 4 bases and the J segment 9 bases; nucleotides outside the gene matches: 5. The CDR3 sequence is 12 residues long. Germline lookup yields CDR1 SEHNR and CDR2 FQNEAQ (reference sequence). CDR3 sequence: CASSSGQARQYF. The CDR3 coding sequence is TGTGCCAGCAGCTCGGGACAGGCTCGGCAGTACTTC.

This CDR3 reads CASSLVRAGEYEQYF. CDR3 sequence (DNA): TGTGCCAGCAGCTTGGTTCGGGCAGGGGAGTACGAGCAGTACTTC. The J gene is TRBJ2-7, the V gene TRBV5-5; possible D gene TRBD1, 6 bases. CDR3 length equals 15 residues. The germline V gene has CDR1 SGHKS and CDR2 YYEKEE (reference sequence). V was clipped by 0 bases and J by 4 bases, with 14 bases between them.

The chain recombines TRBV3-1 (or the pseudogene TRBV3-2) with TRBJ2-1, with 8 bases fitting TRBD1. The CDR3 runs 19 residues. Germline V CDR1 and CDR2: LGHDT, YNNKEL (reference sequence). V was clipped by 0 bases and J by 7 bases; unmatched bases: 17. The CDR3 spells CASSQDSNPDRVILNEQFF. DNA for the CDR3: TGTGCCAGCAGCCAAGATAGCAATCCGGACAGGGTAATTTTGAATGAGCAGTTCTTC.

DNA for the CDR3: TGTGCCAGCAGGATCGACAGGTCTAACTATGGCTACACCTTC. Translation gives CASRIDRSNYGYTF. The V and J genes are TRBV7-9 and TRBJ1-2; D is possibly TRBD1 (6 bases). V lost 6 bases and J lost 0, with 11 bases in between. The CDR3 sequence is 14 residues long. The germline V gene encodes CDR1 SEHNR and CDR2 FQNEAQ (reference sequence).

V is TRBV5-8 and J is TRBJ1-4, with D possibly matching TRBD1 (6 bases). V shed 0 bases and J shed 8 bases, with 11 bases lying between them. Germline V CDR1 and CDR2: SGHTS, YDEGEE. CDR3 length: 14 residues. The CDR3 nucleotides are TGTGCCAGCAGCTTGGCTGGGCAGGGGGAAAAACTGTTTTTT. Protein: CASSLAGQGEKLFF.

The chain carries TRBV2 and TRBJ2-7; D possibly corresponds to TRBD2 (7 bases). The CDR3 spans 13 residues. From germline, CDR1 is SNHLY and CDR2 FYNNEI. Trimming pared 7 bases from V and 0 bases from J, leaving 10 bases between. DNA for the CDR3: TGTGCCAGCAAGGGGGGGATCTCCTACGAGCAGTACTTC. This encodes CASKGGISYEQYF.

This clone was detected only a few times. J is TRBJ1-1 and V is TRBV10-3; D is uncertain. V lost 6 bases and J lost 0, with 8 bases in between. Germline V CDR1 and CDR2: ENHRY, SYGVKD. This CDR3 is 13 amino acids long. CDR3 residues: CAISPSVNTEAFF. CDR3 DNA sequence: TGTGCCATCAGCCCCAGTGTGAACACTGAAGCTTTCTTT.